The clone carrying this T cell receptor beta chain was detected a few times. Its antigen is currently unknown. A multiplex PCR was run with 60 Vbeta primers and 13 Jbeta primers. Clones were sequenced by immunoSEQ multiplex PCR, and TCRdb holds only the in-frame ones, with some missing. The data show about 130,000 clones, 60% to 85% seen once. The germline V and J ends were trimmed by 2 bases and 7 bases, with 14 bases remaining between them. CDR3 length equals 14 residues. Germline CDR1 and CDR2: MNHNY and SVGAGI (reference sequence). This sample was included in a study of cytomegalovirus exposure and HLA in healthy donors. Study results and limitations: Information on immune exposure was restricted to one variable (CMV serostatus).

This clonotype was sampled from a woman aged 40 to 50 in good health and CMV-seronegative. This chain connects TRBV6-6 to TRBJ1-2; possibly TRBD1 for D (6 bases). Sequenced sample: PBMCs. The CDR3 reads CASSYRTEDSGYTF. As DNA, the CDR3 is TGTGCCAGCAGTTACCGGACAGAGGATAGTGGCTACACCTTC.